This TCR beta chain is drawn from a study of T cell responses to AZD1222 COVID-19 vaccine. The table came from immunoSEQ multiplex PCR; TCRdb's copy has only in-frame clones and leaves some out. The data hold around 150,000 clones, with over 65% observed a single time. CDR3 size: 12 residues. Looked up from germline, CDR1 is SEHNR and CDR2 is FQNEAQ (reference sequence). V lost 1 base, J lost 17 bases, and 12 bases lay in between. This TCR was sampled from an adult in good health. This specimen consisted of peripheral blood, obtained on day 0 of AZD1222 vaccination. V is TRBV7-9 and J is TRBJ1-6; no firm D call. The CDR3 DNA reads TGTGCCAGCAGCTTAGGGGAGGGAGCGGTCCACTTT. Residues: CASSLGEGAVHF.